What follows are 24 T cell receptor beta chains derived from one specimen sequenced in a study of neurological immune-mediated disorders (dated by TCRdb to between 2018 and 2021). Library preparation used 5' RACE. Sequencing took place on an Illumina HiSeq 2500. TCRdb reran the public reads through fastp at Q25 and MiXCR, keeping productive beta chains. Merged by CDR3 protein, the rows form single entries marked with the most common genes and DNA. The sample table records about 24,000 distinct CDR3 sequences; about an eighth of these occur just once. Of the sample, 16% falls within the top ten clones. Specimen: PBMCs. All receptors derive from a woman aged 40 to 50 with HTLV-1-associated myelopathy (HAM/TSP).

This clonotype was seen repeatedly, ten times or more. The chain combines TRBV5-6 with TRBJ1-6; 8 positions agree with TRBD1. V was clipped by 4 bases and J by 10 bases; unmatched bases: 10. The V gene's germline CDR1 is SGHDT and CDR2 YYEEEE. CDR3 length equals 15 residues. In DNA form, the CDR3 reads TGTGCCAGCAGCCGATCAGGGGGCTGGGACTCACCCCTCCACTTT. It encodes CASSRSGGWDSPLHF.

This clonotype has ten or more counts. The V and J genes are TRBV20-1 and TRBJ2-7; the D is unclear. V gave up 2 bases and J gave up 0 bases, with 17 bases separating them. Germline CDR1 and CDR2: DFQATT and SNEGSKA (reference sequence). The CDR3 runs to 16 residues. The CDR3 region has the DNA TGCAGTGCTAGATGGTTAGGGCAGTTAAGCTCCTACGAGCAGTACTTC. Its translation is CSARWLGQLSSYEQYF.

This clonotype was found many times. In DNA form, the CDR3 reads TGTGCCAGCAGTTTAGACCCCTACGAGCAGTACGTC. Its protein is CASSLDPYEQYV. The chain is built from TRBV27 and TRBJ2-7; D call uncertain. The CDR3 has 12 residues. V lost 2 bases, J lost 2 bases, and 4 bases lay in between. CDR1 is MNHEY and CDR2 is SMNVEV in the germline V gene (reference sequence).

There are many counts of this clonotype. The CDR3 region has the DNA TGTGCCAGCAGCCAAGATTTGGACAGTATCTACGAGCAGTACGTC. Protein: CASSQDLDSIYEQYV. The rearrangement joins TRBV14 to TRBJ2-7; D might be TRBD1 (6 bases). CDR3 length: 15 amino acids. The V end was cut by 0 bases, the J end by 3 bases, with 12 bases between. Germline CDR1 SGHDN, CDR2 FVKESK.

This clonotype occurred a few times. The chain links TRBV11-2 to TRBJ2-1, with a possible D match to TRBD1 (5 bases). The CDR3 has 15 residues. V lost 3 bases to trimming and J lost 2 bases, with 11 bases between them. Germline CDR1 SGHAT, CDR2 FQNNGV. CDR3 coding DNA: TGTGCCAGCAGCTTCCAGGGAACGGCCTACAATGAGCAGTTCTTC. Translating gives CASSFQGTAYNEQFF.

This clonotype was seen only a few times. This chain uses TRBV18 with TRBJ2-3; D not resolved. Per the germline V gene, CDR1 is KGHSH and CDR2 is LQKENI. V lost 1 base and J 4 bases, leaving 18 bases between the germline ends. The CDR3 consists of 17 residues. The CDR3 loop reads CASSPRLATEMADTQYF. The CDR3, as DNA: TGTGCCAGCTCACCACGACTTGCTACCGAAATGGCAGATACGCAGTATTTT.

This clonotype was seen at least ten times. The chain has TRBV2 and TRBJ1-5; D is uncertain. In germline, CDR1 is SNHLY, CDR2 FYNNEI. The CDR3 length is 15 residues. The V end was cut by 3 bases, the J end by 0 bases, with 9 bases between. Here the CDR3 reads CASSDGQLSNQPQHF. DNA of the CDR3: TGTGCCAGCAGTGACGGGCAGCTTAGCAATCAGCCCCAGCATTTT.

Ten or more counts support this clonotype. V usage is TRBV20-1 and J usage is TRBJ2-6; D is undetermined. The CDR3 consists of 15 residues. V was trimmed by 3 bases and J by 0 bases, leaving 9 bases between them. Germline values: CDR1 DFQATT, CDR2 SNEGSKA (reference sequence). Here the CDR3 DNA reads TGCAGTGCTAGGGGATCAAACTCTGGGGCCAACGTCCTGACTTTC. Translated: CSARGSNSGANVLTF.

This clonotype was seen many times. The chain employs TRBV20-1 and TRBJ1-1, with D possibly being TRBD1 (5 bases). This CDR3 spans 12 amino acids. The V end was cut by 4 bases, the J end by 6 bases, with 12 bases between. Germline-derived CDR1 and CDR2 are DFQATT and SNEGSKA (reference sequence). The CDR3 sequence: CSAMKGPAEAFF. The CDR3 bases are TGCAGTGCTATGAAGGGGCCGGCTGAAGCTTTCTTT.

This clonotype was recorded many times. The chain links TRBV12-3 or TRBV12-4 to TRBJ2-3; D is undetermined. The V and J ends lost 9 bases and 2 bases respectively, with 18 bases between them. The CDR3 runs to 15 residues. The CDR3, as DNA: TGTGCCAGACAGTCCAGGAGCGAGTCCACAGATACGCAGTATTTT. Protein sequence: CARQSRSESTDTQYF.

This clonotype has at least ten counts. V usage is TRBV2 and J usage is TRBJ2-1; TRBD2 matches at 7 bases. CDR1 is SNHLY and CDR2 is FYNNEI in the germline V gene. This CDR3 has 16 residues. The ends lost 6 bases at V and 2 bases at J; junction bases unmatched: 10. The chain's CDR3 is CASRGGDWPTYNEQFF. The CDR3 DNA is TGTGCCAGCAGGGGAGGGGACTGGCCAACCTACAATGAGCAGTTCTTC.

There are many counts of this clonotype. CDR3 residues: CASQDRPSSYEQYF. CDR3 coding DNA: TGTGCCAGCCAGGACAGGCCGAGCTCCTACGAGCAGTACTTC. The chain links TRBV6-1 to TRBJ2-7; TRBD1 aligns across 7 bases. V shed 8 bases and J 0 bases; nucleotides not matched to a gene: 7. The CDR3 length is 14 residues. Looked up from germline, CDR1 is MNHNS and CDR2 is SASEGT.

The sample holds many counts of this clonotype. This chain connects TRBV6-5 to TRBJ2-2; 13 nucleotides match TRBD2. CDR1 is MNHEY and CDR2 is SVGAGI in the germline V gene. The CDR3 contains 17 residues. J gave up 0 bases and V 4 bases, and 2 bases lay outside the gene matches. The CDR3 region is CASSLLAGGPNTGELFF. CDR3 bases: TGTGCCAGCAGTTTACTAGCGGGGGGGCCGAACACCGGGGAGCTGTTTTTT.

At least ten counts were recorded for this clonotype. The chain carries TRBV7-9 and TRBJ1-6; D is ambiguous. Trimming pared 1 base from V and 6 bases from J, leaving 16 bases between. This CDR3 comprises 17 residues. Germline assignment: CDR1 SEHNR and CDR2 FQNEAQ (reference sequence). In nucleotides, the CDR3 is TGTGCCAGCAGCTTAGGCCGCCTTGGGCAGCTTAATTCACCCCTCCACTTT. Protein product: CASSLGRLGQLNSPLHF.

The gene calls are TRBV12-3 or TRBV12-4 and TRBJ2-6; D is uncertain. This CDR3 has 14 amino acids. V gave up 10 bases and J gave up 5 bases, with 15 bases separating them. The CDR3 region has the DNA TGTGCCAACAGACCTGGGCTGAGGGCCAACGTCCTGACTTTC. Translated, it gives CANRPGLRANVLTF.

The table lists this clonotype with many counts. V and J are TRBV3-1 and TRBJ1-3; 11 bases align to TRBD1. The CDR3 has 18 amino acids. Looked up from germline, CDR1 is LGHDT and CDR2 is YNNKEL (reference sequence). The junction had 11 bases not matched to a gene; V was cut back by 3 bases and J by 4 bases. This chain's CDR3 is CASSQRDRGSSAGNTIYF. CDR3 DNA sequence: TGTGCCAGCAGCCAGAGGGACAGGGGGAGCTCTGCCGGAAACACCATATATTTT.

This clonotype occurred many times. The V and J genes are TRBV20-1 and TRBJ2-7, with D perhaps matching TRBD2 (6 bases). The V gene lost 3 bases and the J gene lost 3 bases, with 12 bases spanning the gap. The CDR3 runs to 13 residues. The germline gives CDR1 DFQATT, CDR2 SNEGSKA (reference sequence). CDR3 sequence (DNA): TGCAGTGCTAGGGGGACTTTTCTCTACGAGCAGTACTTC. Protein product: CSARGTFLYEQYF.

This clonotype was picked up many times. The CDR3 bases are TGCAGCGCAAGGACAGGGGGCTTCGATACGCAGTATTTT. Translation gives CSARTGGFDTQYF. The genes are TRBV29-1 and TRBJ2-3; TRBD1 matches at 11 bases. The V and J ends lost 7 bases and 6 bases, in that order; junction bases with no gene match: 6. This CDR3 has 13 amino acids. Germline CDR1 and CDR2: SQVTM and ANQGSEA.

This clonotype was seen many times. The CDR3 sequence is CATSVAGTQETQYF. CDR3 nucleotides: TGTGCCACCAGTGTTGCGGGGACCCAAGAGACCCAGTACTTC. The chain links TRBV24-1 to TRBJ2-5; a possible D gene is TRBD2 (6 bases). V was trimmed by 5 bases and J by 1 base, leaving 10 bases between them. The CDR3 spans 14 residues. The V gene's germline CDR1 is KGHDR and CDR2 SFDVKD.

The sample holds many counts of this clonotype. The V gene is TRBV9, the J gene TRBJ1-4; 10 positions agree with TRBD1. The CDR3 has 16 amino acids. The germline CDR1 and CDR2 sequences are SGDLS and YYNGEE. V lost 1 base and J lost 7; bases outside the gene matches: 7. CDR3 nucleotides: TGTGCCAGCAGCGTAAAATCCGGACAGGGGGTTGAAAAACTGTTTTTT. Translated, it gives CASSVKSGQGVEKLFF.

The J gene is TRBJ1-5, the V gene TRBV5-1, with 7 positions matching TRBD1. The trim removed 4 bases at V and 7 bases at J, leaving 8 bases unmatched. This CDR3 is 14 amino acids long. Germline CDR1 is SGHRS and CDR2 is YFSETQ. CDR3 protein: CASSSWTGEQPQHF. CDR3 coding DNA: TGCGCCAGCAGCAGTTGGACAGGTGAACAGCCCCAGCATTTT.

This clonotype was seen at least ten times. The rearrangement joins TRBV28 to TRBJ2-7, with 12 positions matching TRBD2. With 4 bases clipped from V and 2 bases from J, the junction kept 6 bases outside the gene matches. This CDR3 region has 16 residues. Germline V gene data show CDR1 as MDHEN and CDR2 as SYDVKM. CDR3 nucleotide sequence: TGTGCCAGCAGTTCCAACGGACTAGCGGGGACCTACGAGCAGTACTTC. Translated: CASSSNGLAGTYEQYF.

Ten or more counts support this clonotype. The chain recombines TRBV9 with TRBJ2-3, with 12 bases matching TRBD2. CDR3 size: 17 residues. Germline CDR1 reads SGDLS; CDR2 reads YYNGEE. V trimming: 4 bases; J trimming: 4 bases; junction bases outside the gene matches: 10. The CDR3 sequence: CASSPLAGGPPPDTQYF. CDR3 sequence (DNA): TGTGCCAGCAGCCCCCTAGCGGGAGGGCCTCCCCCAGATACGCAGTATTTT.

This clonotype was observed at least ten times. The V call is TRBV5-1, the J call TRBJ1-2; 8 bases fit TRBD1. Trimming removed 4 bases from V and 7 bases from J; junction bases left unmatched: 6. Germline V gene data show CDR1 as SGHRS and CDR2 as YFSETQ. The CDR3 spans 13 residues. Here the CDR3 DNA reads TGCGCCAGCAGCGAAGGGACAGGAGGTGGCTACACCTTC. Translation gives CASSEGTGGGYTF.